The sample holds a few counts of the clone carrying this T cell receptor beta chain. Its antigen is undetermined. The sample belongs to a study of identical twins. Study-wide results and caveats: Out-of-frame sharing of TCR alpha in monozygotic twins was underestimated by models. Memory repertoires showed no such pattern, whereas abundant cord blood beta clonotypes carried fewer insertions.

The CDR3 consists of 17 residues. Germline CDR1 SGHRS, CDR2 YFSETQ. The V gene end was trimmed by 4 bases and the J gene end by 6 bases; junction bases not matched to a gene: 13. MiXCR, run by TCRdb on the 5' RACE reads, gives a single entry per CDR3 protein. Among fewer than 650,000 distinct CDR3 sequences listed, 9% to 10% were seen once. These data were also reused for a study on yellow fever vaccine responses in identical twins.

What was sequenced was PBMCs. This chain connects TRBV5-1 to TRBJ2-1; 10 bases align to TRBD2. This TCR came from a woman younger than 30 in good health. The chain's CDR3 is CASSPRASGSIGNEQFF. The CDR3 bases are TGCGCCAGCAGCCCTCGAGCTAGCGGGAGTATTGGCAATGAGCAGTTCTTC. Variable domain in full (rest from reference TRBV5-1 and TRBJ2-1): KAGVTQTPRYLIKTRGQQVTLSCSPISGHRSVSWYQQTPGQGLQFLFEYFSETQRNKGNFPGRFSGRQFSNSRSEMNVSTLELGDSALYLCASSPRASGSIGNEQFFGPGTRLTVL.